The 30 T cell receptor beta chains below were found in one sample sequenced in a study of T cells in Graves' hyperthyroidism and ophthalmopathy. TCR beta CDR3 region amplification was performed from RNA transcripts. HTBI primers were employed in a first-round RT-PCR of the TCR CDR3. From the multiplex PCR reads, TCRdb called clonotypes with MiXCR, one entry per CDR3 protein. The sample contains around 690,000 distinct CDR3 sequences, roughly a sixth of which appear only once. The sequenced sample was blood. The receptors here all came from a man in his forties or fifties with Graves' hyperthyroidism.

In this sample, this clonotype turned up a few times. The V and J genes are TRBV30 and TRBJ2-5, with 7 bases lining up with TRBD1. Germline CDR1 GTSNPN, CDR2 SVGIG (reference sequence). The J segment lost 5 bases and the V segment lost 5 bases, leaving 8 bases of the junction unmatched. The CDR3 is made up of 13 amino acids. CDR3 in amino acids: CAWGTGVKETQYF. DNA of the CDR3: TGTGCCTGGGGAACAGGGGTGAAGGAGACCCAGTACTTC.

Only a few counts were recorded for this clonotype. This chain joins TRBV28 and TRBJ2-5; D assignment may be TRBD1 or TRBD2 (7 bases each). Germline CDR1 is MDHEN and CDR2 is SYDVKM. The CDR3 covers 16 residues. Trimming shortened V by 4 bases and J by 5 bases, and 20 bases separated the two germline ends. As DNA, the CDR3 is TGTGCCAGCAGTTCCCCCAGGGGGGGGGCCGGGGAGACCCAGTACTTC. It is translated as CASSSPRGGAGETQYF.

In its sample, this clonotype was seen many times. The chain combines TRBV27 with TRBJ1-4; D is uncertain. V was clipped by 5 bases and J by 5 bases, with 9 bases between them. CDR3 length: 13 amino acids. Looked up from germline, CDR1 is MNHEY and CDR2 is SMNVEV (reference sequence). The CDR3 bases are TGTGCCAGCAGTCCCCGGGGAAATGAAAAACTGTTTTTT. Translation gives CASSPRGNEKLFF.

This clonotype was seen only a few times. The rearrangement links TRBV20-1 to TRBJ2-7; D may be TRBD2 (5 bases). In germline, CDR1 is DFQATT, CDR2 SNEGSKA (reference sequence). Between the trimmed V and J ends, which lost 0 bases and 0 bases, there was a span of 12 bases. The CDR3 has 15 amino acids. CDR3 amino acids: CSARDRKGSSYEQYF. The CDR3 DNA reads TGCAGTGCTAGAGATCGGAAAGGGAGCTCCTACGAGCAGTACTTC.

The chain joins TRBV4-1 to TRBJ2-1; weak D call: TRBD2 (6 bases). CDR1 is MGHRA and CDR2 is YSYEKL in the germline V gene. The CDR3 is made up of 17 amino acids. V was pared by 2 bases and J by 4 bases, with 18 bases between. For the CDR3, the DNA is TGCGCCAGCAGCCAACGAGCACCGGGACTCTCGTACAATGAGCAGTTCTTC. It is translated as CASSQRAPGLSYNEQFF.

This clonotype was detected a few times. This chain joins TRBV28 and TRBJ1-4; 7 nucleotides match TRBD1. The CDR3 sequence is 16 residues long. Germline V gene sequence: CDR1 MDHEN, CDR2 SYDVKM. The J segment lost 2 bases and the V segment lost 5 bases, leaving 8 bases of the junction unmatched. The CDR3 region has the DNA TGTGCCAGCAGTCTACAGGGGAGGGTGACTAATGAAAAACTGTTTTTT. Translation: CASSLQGRVTNEKLFF. Drawing the rest from reference TRBV28 and TRBJ1-4, the complete variable domain is DVKVTQSSRYLVKRTGEKVFLECVQDMDHENMFWYRQDPGLGLRLIYFSYDVKMKEKGDIPEGYSVSREKKERFSLILESASTNQTSMYLCASSLQGRVTNEKLFFGSGTQLSVL.

This clonotype was observed once. This rearrangement joins TRBV6-2 or TRBV6-3 to TRBJ2-6; TRBD2 is a possible D gene (5 bases). Germline V gene sequence: CDR1 MNHEY, CDR2 SVGEGT. This CDR3 has 16 residues. With 0 bases removed from V and 4 bases from J, the gap between germline ends came to 10 bases. CDR3: CASSYSGSGGANVLTF. The CDR3 region has the DNA TGTGCCAGCAGTTACTCGGGGAGTGGCGGGGCCAACGTCCTGACTTTC.

This clonotype was seen many times. The chain carries TRBV27 and TRBJ2-7; the D gene is possibly TRBD2 (6 bases). The CDR3 covers 16 residues. Trimming stripped 2 bases from V and 2 bases from J, with 16 bases between. From germline, CDR1 is MNHEY and CDR2 SMNVEV (reference sequence). CDR3 coding DNA: TGTGCCAGCAGTTTAGCGGGATATGGGTCGACCTACGAGCAGTACTTC. This translates into CASSLAGYGSTYEQYF.

This clonotype was seen a handful of times. The chain joins TRBV24-1 to TRBJ1-5, with D perhaps matching TRBD1 (6 bases). The CDR3 runs 16 residues. The germline V and J ends were trimmed by 9 bases and 1 base, with 18 bases remaining between them. The germline V gene has CDR1 KGHDR and CDR2 SFDVKD. DNA for the CDR3: TGTGCCACCGGGGGTGAGGGGGGCATGAGCAATCAGCCCCAGCATTTT. Translation: CATGGEGGMSNQPQHF.

This clonotype was seen a few times. The rearrangement joins TRBV7-9 to TRBJ1-2; D is unclear. Germline CDR1 is SEHNR and CDR2 is FQNEAQ (reference sequence). The V end lost 7 bases, the J end lost 7 bases, and 16 bases lay between the germline ends. The CDR3 has 13 residues. DNA of the CDR3: TGTGCCAGCACCAATTCAGTACTAGTTGGCTACACCTTC. This sequence encodes CASTNSVLVGYTF. The full variable domain, rest sourced from reference TRBV7-9 and TRBJ1-2, is DTGVSQNPRHKITKRGQNVTFRCDPISEHNRLYWYRQTLGQGPEFLTYFQNEAQLEKSRLLSDRFSAERPKGSFSTLEIQRTEQGDSAMYLCASTNSVLVGYTFGSGTRLTVV.

The chain carries TRBV14 and TRBJ1-3; D gene ambiguous. The V end lost 4 bases, the J end lost 2 bases, and 12 bases lay between the germline ends. CDR1 is SGHDN and CDR2 is FVKESK in the germline V gene. This CDR3 region has 15 residues. The CDR3 bases are TGTGCCAGCAGCCTAGGATGGGGAACTGGAAACACCATATATTTT. Its protein is CASSLGWGTGNTIYF.

Ten or more counts support this clonotype. The V gene is TRBV28, the J gene TRBJ1-1, with D possibly TRBD1 on 5 matching bases. CDR1 MDHEN and CDR2 SYDVKM come from the germline V gene. CDR3 length: 12 amino acids. With 6 bases removed from V and 4 bases from J, the gap between germline ends came to 9 bases. CDR3 loop: CASRLGTTEAFF. CDR3 DNA sequence: TGTGCCAGCAGGCTAGGGACCACTGAAGCTTTCTTT.

Worth noting for this clonotype: Given a much more abundant clone one base away, this may be a read error. The V call is TRBV6-1, the J call TRBJ2-3; D gene unclear. The V gene lost 6 bases and the J gene lost 7 bases, with 8 bases spanning the gap. CDR1 MNHNS and CDR2 SASEGT come from the germline V gene. The CDR3 runs 11 residues. In DNA, the CDR3 is TGTGCCAGCAGGTTGGGCCATACGCAGTATTTT. This translates into CASRLGHTQYF.

This clonotype was counted many times. This sequence joins TRBV7-2 and TRBJ2-7, with TRBD1 as a possible D gene (6 bases). The CDR3 covers 14 residues. The germline V gene has CDR1 SGHTA and CDR2 FQGNSA. Deletions cut 6 bases from V and 2 bases from J, with 14 bases between. CDR3 loop: CASRSRQGPYEQYF. The CDR3 coding sequence is TGTGCCAGCAGGTCCCGTCAGGGGCCCTACGAGCAGTACTTC.

This rearrangement joins TRBV2 to TRBJ2-1; 9 nucleotides match TRBD2. CDR1 and CDR2 from the germline V gene are SNHLY and FYNNEI. This CDR3 has 16 residues. J gave up 5 bases and V 0 bases, and 5 bases lay outside the gene matches. The CDR3 here is CASSEARREGDNEQFF. CDR3 DNA sequence: TGTGCCAGCAGTGAAGCAAGGCGGGAGGGAGACAATGAGCAGTTCTTC.

This clonotype was recorded a few times. The chain is built from TRBV7-9 and TRBJ2-3, with D perhaps matching TRBD2 (5 bases). Per germline, CDR1 SEHNR and CDR2 FQNEAQ (reference sequence). V lost 8 bases to trimming and J lost 2 bases, with 11 bases between them. This CDR3 contains 13 residues. The CDR3 coding sequence is TGTGCCAGCGAAGAGCGGAACACAGATACGCAGTATTTT. As protein: CASEERNTDTQYF. Filled out from reference TRBV7-9 and TRBJ2-3, the complete variable domain reads DTGVSQNPRHKITKRGQNVTFRCDPISEHNRLYWYRQTLGQGPEFLTYFQNEAQLEKSRLLSDRFSAERPKGSFSTLEIQRTEQGDSAMYLCASEERNTDTQYFGPGTRLTVL.

The sample holds many counts of this clonotype. The chain has TRBV20-1 and TRBJ2-3; no definite D call. Trimming cost V 0 bases and J 3 bases, with 7 bases left between them. From germline, CDR1 is DFQATT and CDR2 SNEGSKA (reference sequence). This CDR3 spans 13 amino acids. CDR3 amino acids: CSARDRWTDTQYF. The CDR3 DNA follows: TGCAGTGCTAGAGATCGGTGGACAGATACGCAGTATTTT.

The chain links TRBV15 to TRBJ2-3; 7 nucleotides align to TRBD1. The CDR3 contains 15 residues. Losses at the gene ends were 5 bases for V and 4 bases for J; bases not matched to a gene: 9. Looked up from germline, CDR1 is LNHNV and CDR2 is YYDKDF (reference sequence). The CDR3 nucleotides read TGTGCCACCAGCGGCAGACAGGGTGGCGCAGATACGCAGTATTTT. It translates to CATSGRQGGADTQYF.

The J gene is TRBJ2-1, the V gene TRBV19, with 10 bases that match TRBD2. CDR1 LNHDA and CDR2 SQIVND come from the germline V gene (reference sequence). V lost 6 bases and J lost 9; bases outside the gene matches: 17. The CDR3 sequence is 17 residues long. The CDR3 DNA follows: TGTGCCAGTAGAGCGAGGGAAAGCGGGAGGGCCGTGGGTGAGCAGTTCTTC. Encoded protein: CASRARESGRAVGEQFF.

This clonotype was picked up many times. The genes are TRBV12-3 or TRBV12-4 and TRBJ2-1, with D possibly TRBD1 on 6 matching bases. The V gene lost 5 bases and the J gene lost 0 bases, with 26 bases spanning the gap. The CDR3 covers 20 residues. CDR3: CASSPSGTRGYTGSYNEQFF. CDR3 nucleotides: TGTGCCAGCAGTCCTTCCGGGACAAGGGGTTATACTGGCTCCTACAATGAGCAGTTCTTC.

This clonotype was detected ten times or more. This chain uses TRBV2 with TRBJ2-3; 9 bases match TRBD1. The CDR3 totals 13 residues. The ends lost 6 bases at V and 3 bases at J; junction bases unmatched: 1. Germline CDR1 reads SNHLY; CDR2 reads FYNNEI. CDR3 DNA: TGTGCCAGCAGGGGACAGGGAACAGATACGCAGTATTTT. Amino acids: CASRGQGTDTQYF.

V gene TRBV7-9 combines with J gene TRBJ2-1; D unclear. The V gene lost 5 bases and the J gene lost 7 bases, with 12 bases spanning the gap. Germline CDR1 reads SEHNR; CDR2 reads FQNEAQ (reference sequence). This CDR3 spans 13 amino acids. The CDR3 nucleotides read TGTGCCAGCAGCCCCCTTAGTGCAAATGAGCAGTTCTTC. Residues: CASSPLSANEQFF. Full variable domain (remainder filled in from reference TRBV7-9 and TRBJ2-1): DTGVSQNPRHKITKRGQNVTFRCDPISEHNRLYWYRQTLGQGPEFLTYFQNEAQLEKSRLLSDRFSAERPKGSFSTLEIQRTEQGDSAMYLCASSPLSANEQFFGPGTRLTVL.

The V call is TRBV20-1, the J call TRBJ2-6; weak D call: TRBD1 (8 bases). The germline V gene has CDR1 DFQATT and CDR2 SNEGSKA (reference sequence). CDR3 length equals 19 residues. The germline V and J ends were trimmed by 3 bases and 2 bases, with 23 bases remaining between them. Here the CDR3 reads CSASWSSGQGGAGANVLTF. DNA for the CDR3: TGCAGTGCTAGCTGGTCTAGCGGACAGGGAGGAGCTGGGGCCAACGTCCTGACTTTC.

This clonotype turned up a few times. The CDR3 ends on some other residue instead of the conserved phenylalanine or tryptophan, so this is likely a read error. J is TRBJ2-1 and V is TRBV12-3 or TRBV12-4; 10 bases are a match to TRBD1. Near its end, the DNA agrees better with TRBJ2-7, so the J call may be wrong. CDR3 length equals 16 residues. CDR3 region: CASSSSGTGEANEQYL. Here the CDR3 DNA reads TGTGCCAGCAGTTCCTCTGGGACAGGGGAGGCGAATGAGCAGTACCTC.

The chain couples TRBV28 to TRBJ2-2, with 10 bases fitting TRBD2. The CDR3 is made up of 19 amino acids. The germline V gene encodes CDR1 MDHEN and CDR2 SYDVKM. The V gene end was trimmed by 0 bases and the J gene end by 3 bases; junction bases not matched to a gene: 10. Here the CDR3 reads CASSLWSLAGDGYTGELFF. The CDR3 DNA is TGTGCCAGCAGTTTATGGTCCCTAGCGGGAGACGGGTACACCGGGGAGCTGTTTTTT. The full variable domain, in which reference TRBV28 and TRBJ2-2 provide the parts outside the CDR3, is DVKVTQSSRYLVKRTGEKVFLECVQDMDHENMFWYRQDPGLGLRLIYFSYDVKMKEKGDIPEGYSVSREKKERFSLILESASTNQTSMYLCASSLWSLAGDGYTGELFFGEGSRLTVL.

Many counts were recorded for this clonotype. The rearrangement uses TRBV28 and TRBJ1-2, with D possibly being TRBD1 (5 bases). V lost 3 bases and J 5 bases, leaving 13 bases between the germline ends. Germline-derived CDR1 and CDR2 are MDHEN and SYDVKM. This CDR3 comprises 14 residues. Written as DNA, the CDR3 is TGTGCCAGCAGTTTCGCAGGGACCGGTTATGGCTACACCTTC. It encodes CASSFAGTGYGYTF.

The chain employs TRBV14 and TRBJ1-4; unclear D gene. CDR1 is SGHDN and CDR2 is FVKESK in the germline V gene. Trimming removed 3 bases at V and 5 bases at J, with 19 bases between. The CDR3 loop spans 17 amino acids. CDR3 region: CASSQETQTASNEKLFF. The CDR3 DNA sequence: TGTGCCAGCAGCCAGGAAACACAAACGGCCTCGAATGAAAAACTGTTTTTT.

This clonotype has ten or more counts. CDR3: CASSINRGSYEQYF. As DNA, the CDR3 is TGCGCCAGCAGCATAAACAGGGGTTCCTACGAGCAGTACTTC. The chain joins TRBV5-1 to TRBJ2-7; 7 positions match TRBD1. Germline V gives CDR1 SGHRS, CDR2 YFSETQ. After removal of 4 bases from V and 1 base from J, the junction contained 5 bases not matched to a gene. The length of the CDR3 is 14 residues. Full variable domain (missing parts from reference TRBV5-1 and TRBJ2-7): KAGVTQTPRYLIKTRGQQVTLSCSPISGHRSVSWYQQTPGQGLQFLFEYFSETQRNKGNFPGRFSGRQFSNSRSEMNVSTLELGDSALYLCASSINRGSYEQYFGPGTRLTVT.

This clonotype was picked up a small number of times. The CDR3 bases are TGCAGTGCTCCTATTCCAGGGGGCTATAGCAATCAGCCCCAGCATTTT. Amino acid sequence: CSAPIPGGYSNQPQHF. V usage is TRBV20-1 and J usage is TRBJ1-5; 8 bases map to TRBD1. CDR1 DFQATT and CDR2 SNEGSKA come from the germline V gene (reference sequence). Unmatched junction bases numbered 9, after V lost 5 bases and J lost 0 bases. The CDR3 has 16 amino acids.

This clonotype was found many times. This chain uses TRBV4-2 with TRBJ2-1; the match to TRBD2 covers 10 bases. J gave up 7 bases and V 0 bases, and 6 bases lay outside the gene matches. Germline V gene sequence: CDR1 LGHNA, CDR2 YNFKEQ. The CDR3 sequence is 16 residues long. The chain's CDR3 is CASSQEGAGGRNEQFF. In DNA, the CDR3 is TGTGCCAGCAGCCAAGAAGGAGCGGGAGGGAGGAATGAGCAGTTCTTC.